The entry that follows covers one TCR beta chain sequence. Its target is unknown. This entry is derived from a study of cytomegalovirus exposure and HLA in healthy donors. The study, taken as a whole, reports: CMV serostatus stood as the only immune exposure information on hand.

Use of 60 Vbeta and 13 Jbeta primers characterized the PCR. The protocol was immunoSEQ multiplex PCR, while the TCRdb copy is restricted to in-frame clones and leaves out a portion. The table shows some 100,000 clones, with approximately 80% occurring only once. Trimming removed 1 base from V and 0 bases from J, with 10 bases in between. This CDR3 contains 16 residues. The germline V gene encodes CDR1 SGHDN and CDR2 FVKESK. The specimen was PBMCs. The TCR sequence derives from a man aged 35 to 55 in good health and CMV-seropositive. The chain recombines TRBV14 with TRBJ2-1; weak D call: TRBD2 (5 bases). CDR3 coding DNA: TGTGCCAGCAGCCAAGTCCTCGGAGGCTCCTACAATGAGCAGTTCTTC. Translating gives CASSQVLGGSYNEQFF.